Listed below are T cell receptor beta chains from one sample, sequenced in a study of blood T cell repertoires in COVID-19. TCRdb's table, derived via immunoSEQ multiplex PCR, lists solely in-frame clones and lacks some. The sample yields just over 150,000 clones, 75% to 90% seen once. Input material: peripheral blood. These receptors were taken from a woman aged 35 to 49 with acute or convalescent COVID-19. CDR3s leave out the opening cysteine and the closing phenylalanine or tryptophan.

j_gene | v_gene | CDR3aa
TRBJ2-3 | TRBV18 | ASSPTSSTDTQY
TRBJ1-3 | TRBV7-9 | ASSLTGSGNTIY
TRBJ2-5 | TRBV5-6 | ASSAPWLAGFQETQY
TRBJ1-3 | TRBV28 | ASSSVVSSGNTIY
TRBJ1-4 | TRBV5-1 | ASSLGQGDEKLF
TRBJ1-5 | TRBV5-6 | ASSWLNEGPQH
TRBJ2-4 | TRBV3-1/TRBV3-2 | ASSQERGLAEVAKNIQY
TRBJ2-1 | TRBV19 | ASSSGGTYNEQF
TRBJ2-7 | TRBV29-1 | SVARDNYEQY
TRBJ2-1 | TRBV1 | TSSRQVREQF
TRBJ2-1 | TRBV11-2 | ASSLVADKYNEQF
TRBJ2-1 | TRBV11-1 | ASSLSSGNYNEQF
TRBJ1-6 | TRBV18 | ASSSGTGYSPLH
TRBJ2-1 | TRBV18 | ASSPGTSGVGEQF
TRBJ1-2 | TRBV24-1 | ATRGQGYGYT
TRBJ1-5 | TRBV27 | ASSSGQGGNQPQH
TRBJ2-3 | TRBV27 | ASSFLAGGYTDTQY
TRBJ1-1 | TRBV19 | ASRRQTGVNTEAF
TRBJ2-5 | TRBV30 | AWSVLRMLAGNMWRETQY
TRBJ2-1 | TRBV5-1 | ASSTSGESYNEQF
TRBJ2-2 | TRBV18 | ASSPRLAENTGELF
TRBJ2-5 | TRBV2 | ASSDTSGSGETQY
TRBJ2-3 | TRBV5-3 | ARSPCPRSTQY
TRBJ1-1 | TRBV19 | ASSPGGHTEAF
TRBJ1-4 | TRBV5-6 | ASSLLQGHGTEKLF
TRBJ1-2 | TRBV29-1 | SVDRLADGYT
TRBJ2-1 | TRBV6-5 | ASSYGSGTVDNEQF
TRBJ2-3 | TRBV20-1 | SASRTGYTQY
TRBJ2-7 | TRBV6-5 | ASSKDRGPYEQY
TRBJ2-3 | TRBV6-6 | ASSPPPWDREADTQY
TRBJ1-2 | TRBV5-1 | ASSQGSNYGYT
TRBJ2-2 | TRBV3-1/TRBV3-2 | ASSQVAGRGELF
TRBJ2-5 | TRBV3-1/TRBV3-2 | ASSLRLAGVRETQY
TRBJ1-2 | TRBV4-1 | ASSQDKSGGADGYT
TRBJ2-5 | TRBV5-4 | ASSLADSGETQY
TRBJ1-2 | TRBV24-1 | ATSDLRADGYT
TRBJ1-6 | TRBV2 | ASSLDRENSPLH
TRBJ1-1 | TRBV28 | ASSTPPGTASPEAF
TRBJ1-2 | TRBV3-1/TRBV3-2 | ASSLGQGANYGYT
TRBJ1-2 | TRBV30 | AWMGLGYT
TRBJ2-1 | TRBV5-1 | ASSSGTSGGLYNEQF
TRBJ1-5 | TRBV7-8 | ASSMGPDQPQH
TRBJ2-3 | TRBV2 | ASRQLARTDTQY
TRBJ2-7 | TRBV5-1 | ASSLEGQTVYEQY
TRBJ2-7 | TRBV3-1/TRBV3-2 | ASSRIDGGPRSEQY
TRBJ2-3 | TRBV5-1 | ASSLRATGSTDTQY
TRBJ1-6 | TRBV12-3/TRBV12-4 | ASSPLMSPLH
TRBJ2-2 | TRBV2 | ASAGLPGELF
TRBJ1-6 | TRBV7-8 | ASKPDRLLGALH
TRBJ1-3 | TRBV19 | ASSPRQGVSGNTIY
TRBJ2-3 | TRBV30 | AWSPGNTDTQY